This TCR beta chain appears in the sequencing data of a study of shared T cell receptors in the human thymus. Germline V gene lookup returns CDR1 SGHTA and CDR2 FQGNSA. The CDR3 is made up of 16 amino acids. The ends were cut back, 5 bases at V and 1 base at J, with 16 bases in the middle. Sequenced by immunoSEQ multiplex PCR; TCRdb stores in-frame clones only, minus some. The sample consists of hundreds of thousands of clones, 78% of them appearing once. This same sample was also part of a study on human thymus T cells. That work adds: All donors were healthy Finnish infants who were undergoing corrective surgery to treat congenital heart defects. Resections obtained during corrective heart surgery supplied the thymus tissue. As related research reported, thymic repertoires overlapped highly among unrelated individuals.

The receptor was isolated from a boy younger than two with a congenital heart defect. The V call is TRBV7-2, the J call TRBJ2-3, with unresolved D. Sequenced sample: thymocytes. The CDR3 DNA is TGTGCCAGCAGCCGTCTGCCCGATCAGGGCACAGATACGCAGTATTTT. It encodes CASSRLPDQGTDTQYF.